This T cell receptor beta chain was profiled in a study of blood T cell repertoires in COVID-19. In the original analysis: Estimation of nucleated cell counts was performed using reference gene primer amplification. Data came from immunoSEQ multiplex PCR; TCRdb stores just in-frame clones and leaves some out. The D gene and trimming were derived from the DNA, and the V and J assignments and clone size from that table. The data show about 300,000 clones, more than 80% seen once. J lost 2 bases, V lost 2 bases, and 6 bases had no gene match. CDR1 is GTSNPN, CDR2 SVGIG, per germline (reference sequence). This CDR3 comprises 17 residues.

The rearrangement joins TRBV30 to TRBJ2-2; 12 positions match TRBD2. Sequencing used PBMCs or T cells enriched from blood (not recorded which). The source is a woman aged 25 to 45 who had recovered from COVID-19. As DNA, the CDR3 is TGTGCCTGGAGTCTTCACGGACTAGCGGGAAACACCGGGGAGCTGTTTTTT. This translates into CAWSLHGLAGNTGELFF. The complete variable domain, with remaining parts taken from reference TRBV30 and TRBJ2-2, reads SQTIHQWPATLVQPVGSPLSLECTVEGTSNPNLYWYRQAAGRGLQLLFYSVGIGQISSEVPQNLSASRPQDRQFILSSKKLLLSDSGFYLCAWSLHGLAGNTGELFFGEGSRLTVL.